A single sample gave rise to the 8 T cell receptor beta chains below, sequenced in a study of shared clonotypes between healthy human individuals. Generated by immunoSEQ multiplex PCR, the TCRdb table keeps only in-frame clones and is missing some. The data show approximately 2,000,000 clones, around 93% seen once. The sequencing sample was made of naive CD4+ T cells from PBMCs. Subset denoted: CD45RA+ positively selected. The receptors shown here come from a man aged 18 to 30 in good health. Some clones in this sample may be carry-over from other donors' samples.

The chain links TRBV6-1 to TRBJ2-7, with 10 positions matching TRBD1. This CDR3 comprises 15 residues. V lost 3 bases, J lost 2 bases, and 4 bases stayed unmatched. Germline loops: CDR1 MNHNS, CDR2 SASEGT. CDR3 DNA: TGTGCCAGCAGTGATCGGACAGGGGGACCCTACGAGCAGTACTTC. The encoded protein is CASSDRTGGPYEQYF.

The chain uses TRBV19 and TRBJ1-1, with unresolved D. CDR3 length: 12 residues. Trimming took off 4 bases at V and 5 bases at J, with 8 bases between the two ends. The germline V gene has CDR1 LNHDA and CDR2 SQIVND (reference sequence). CDR3 in amino acids: CASSTRLTEAFF. CDR3 nucleotide sequence: TGTGCCAGTAGTACCCGCCTGACTGAAGCTTTCTTT.

As to this clone: Other DNA sequences in the same sample also yield this CDR3. The chain uses TRBV29-1 and TRBJ2-7, with D hard to call. Trimming removed 4 bases from V and 2 bases from J, with 6 bases in between. The CDR3 totals 11 residues. Germline V gene lookup returns CDR1 SQVTM and CDR2 ANQGSEA. The CDR3 protein is CSVGTAYEQYF. The CDR3 DNA is TGCAGCGTTGGGACGGCCTACGAGCAGTACTTC.

This sequence joins TRBV9 and TRBJ2-5, with TRBD1 matching 8 bases. The V segment lost 0 bases and the J segment 4 bases; nucleotides outside the gene matches: 11. Germline V lookup: CDR1 SGDLS, CDR2 YYNGEE. The CDR3 is 17 residues long. The CDR3 sequence is CASSVAPFGQGGETQYF. CDR3 DNA sequence: TGTGCCAGCAGCGTAGCACCTTTCGGACAGGGAGGAGAGACCCAGTACTTC.

The gene calls are TRBV6-1 and TRBJ1-1; D remains ambiguous. V was clipped by 0 bases and J by 3 bases, with 11 bases between them. The length of the CDR3 is 15 residues. Germline assignment: CDR1 MNHNS and CDR2 SASEGT. The CDR3 loop is CASSEAVSSDTEAFF. The CDR3 DNA reads TGTGCCAGCAGTGAAGCTGTGTCGAGCGACACTGAAGCTTTCTTT.

In this sample, this clone turned up once. This chain links TRBV10-1 with TRBJ2-3, with D maybe TRBD2 (6 bases). The ends were cut back, 8 bases at V and 3 bases at J, with 18 bases in the middle. CDR1 and CDR2 (germline): WNHNN, SYGVQD (reference sequence). The CDR3 is made up of 15 amino acids. The CDR3 DNA reads as TGCGCCAGCGCGGAGGGTTGGAGGGGTACAGATACGCAGTATTTT. This encodes CASAEGWRGTDTQYF.

The J gene is TRBJ1-2, the V gene TRBV6-5, with a tentative D call TRBD1 (6 bases). The CDR3 is 14 residues long. Trimming pared 6 bases from V and 3 bases from J, leaving 14 bases between. The germline gives CDR1 MNHEY, CDR2 SVGAGI. CDR3 amino acids: CASSHRVEDYGYTF. CDR3 nucleotide sequence: TGTGCCAGCAGCCACAGGGTCGAGGACTATGGCTACACCTTC.

This chain uses TRBV7-3 with TRBJ1-2, with 8 nucleotides matching TRBD1. From germline, CDR1 is SGHTA and CDR2 FQGTGA. V trimming: 4 bases; J trimming: 4 bases; junction bases outside the gene matches: 8. This CDR3 is 15 amino acids long. The CDR3 DNA follows: TGTGCCAGCAGCTCAGGGGACAGGTTTGGCTATGGCTACACCTTC. The encoded protein is CASSSGDRFGYGYTF. The whole variable domain, filled in from reference TRBV7-3 and TRBJ1-2, reads GAGVSQTPSNKVTEKGKYVELRCDPISGHTALYWYRQSLGQGPEFLIYFQGTGAADDSGLPNDRFFAVRPEGSVSTLKIQRTERGDSAVYLCASSSGDRFGYGYTFGSGTRLTVV.